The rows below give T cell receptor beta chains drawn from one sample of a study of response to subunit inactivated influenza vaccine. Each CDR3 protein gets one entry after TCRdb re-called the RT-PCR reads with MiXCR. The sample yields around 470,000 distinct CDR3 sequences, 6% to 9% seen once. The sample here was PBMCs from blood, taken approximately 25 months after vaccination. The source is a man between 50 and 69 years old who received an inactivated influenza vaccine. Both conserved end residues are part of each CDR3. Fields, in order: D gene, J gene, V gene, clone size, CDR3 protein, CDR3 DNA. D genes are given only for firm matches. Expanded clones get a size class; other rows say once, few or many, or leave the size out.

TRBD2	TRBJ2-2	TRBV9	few	CASSVVGGRRTGELFF	TGTGCCAGCAGCGTAGTCGGCGGGAGGCGTACCGGGGAGCTGTTTTTT
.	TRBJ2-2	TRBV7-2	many	CASSLGSTGELFF	TGTGCCAGCAGCTTAGGGAGCACCGGGGAGCTGTTTTTT
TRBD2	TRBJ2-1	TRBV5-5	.	CASSTDRLAAYNEQFF	TGTGCCAGCAGTACCGATAGGCTAGCGGCCTACAATGAGCAGTTCTTC
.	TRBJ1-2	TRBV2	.	CASRPDGLYGYTF	TGTGCCAGCAGACCGGACGGGTTATATGGCTACACCTTC
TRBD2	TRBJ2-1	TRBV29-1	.	CSVEDAASGRNEQFF	TGCAGCGTTGAAGACGCTGCTAGCGGGAGAAATGAGCAGTTCTTC
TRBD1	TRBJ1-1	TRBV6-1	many	CASSRPRGQGADEAFF	TGTGCCAGCAGTCGCCCGAGGGGGCAGGGGGCTGATGAAGCTTTCTTT
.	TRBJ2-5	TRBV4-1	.	CASSQGSGETQYF	TGCGCCAGCAGCCAAGGGAGCGGGGAGACCCAGTACTTC
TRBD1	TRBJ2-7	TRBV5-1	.	CASSRATGVFYEQYF	TGCGCCAGCAGCCGTGCGACAGGGGTGTTCTACGAGCAGTACTTC
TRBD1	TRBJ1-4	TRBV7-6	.	CASSPDRAYEKLFF	TGTGCCAGCAGCCCGGACAGGGCCTACGAAAAACTGTTTTTT
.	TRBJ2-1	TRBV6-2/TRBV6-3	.	CASSYSPGTSYNEQFF	TGTGCCAGCAGTTACTCCCCCGGGACAAGCTACAATGAGCAGTTCTTC
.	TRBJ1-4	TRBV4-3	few	CASSQEAVFGRANEKLFF	TGCGCCAGCAGCCAAGAGGCTGTCTTTGGCAGAGCTAATGAAAAACTGTTTTTT
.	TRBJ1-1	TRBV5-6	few	CASRIRTVMNTEAFF	TGTGCCAGCAGAATTCGGACGGTGATGAACACTGAAGCTTTCTTT
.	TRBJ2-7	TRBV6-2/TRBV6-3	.	CASSYPGRGRYEQYF	TGTGCCAGCAGTTACCCGGGCAGGGGACGCTACGAGCAGTACTTC
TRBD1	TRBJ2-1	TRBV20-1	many	CSARTGRDSYNEQFF	TGCAGTGCCCGGACAGGGCGCGATTCCTACAATGAGCAGTTCTTC
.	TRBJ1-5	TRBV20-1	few	CSARDVGGGGAKPQHF	TGCAGTGCTAGAGATGTTGGTGGCGGGGGCGCCAAGCCCCAGCATTTT
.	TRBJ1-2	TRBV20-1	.	CSAPDRRRANYGYTF	TGCAGTGCCCCAGACAGGCGCAGAGCTAACTATGGCTACACCTTC
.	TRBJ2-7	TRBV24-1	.	CATSGTPSYEQYF	TGTGCCACCAGTGGAACCCCCTCCTACGAGCAGTACTTC
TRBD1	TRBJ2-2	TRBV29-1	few	CSVEERTGGLGGELFF	TGCAGCGTTGAAGAGCGGACAGGGGGCTTGGGCGGGGAGCTGTTTTTT
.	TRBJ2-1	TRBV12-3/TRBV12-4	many	CASSFVFGGRGYEQFF	TGTGCCAGCAGTTTCGTTTTCGGAGGCAGGGGTTATGAGCAGTTCTTC
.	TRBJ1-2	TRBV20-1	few	CSAREADGRYGYTF	TGCAGTGCTAGAGAAGCGGACGGCCGCTATGGCTACACCTTC
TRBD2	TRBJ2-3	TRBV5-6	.	CASSLGREYSTDTQYF	TGTGCCAGCAGCTTGGGGCGGGAGTATAGCACAGATACGCAGTATTTT
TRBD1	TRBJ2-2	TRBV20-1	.	CSARDTRQGWNTGELCF	TGCAGTGCTAGGGATACTCGACAGGGTTGGAACACCGGGGAGCTGTGTTTT
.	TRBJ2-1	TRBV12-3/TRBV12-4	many	CASSLKNEQFF	TGTGCCAGCAGTCTTAAAAATGAGCAGTTCTTC
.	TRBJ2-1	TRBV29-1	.	CSVGGDNSYNEQFF	TGCAGCGTTGGGGGGGACAACAGCTACAATGAGCAGTTCTTC
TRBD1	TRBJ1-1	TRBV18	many	CASSPRPLTGVNTEAFF	TGTGCCAGCTCACCCAGACCCCTGACAGGGGTGAACACTGAAGCTTTCTTT
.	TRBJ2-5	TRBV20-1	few	CSAPHLLEAQETQYF	TGCAGTGCTCCCCACCTTCTAGAGGCGCAAGAGACCCAGTACTTC
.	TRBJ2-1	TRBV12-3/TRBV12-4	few	CASSFFEGVTEQFF	TGTGCCAGCAGTTTTTTTGAGGGAGTAACGGAGCAGTTCTTC